Shown below are 16 T cell receptor beta chains from a single sample sequenced in a study of identical twins. One entry per CDR3 protein results from TCRdb running MiXCR on the 5' RACE reads. The sample holds more than 400,000 distinct CDR3 sequences; about 16% are singletons and the top ten take less than 0.5%. The same specimen was also included in a second study, on yellow fever vaccine responses in identical twins.

Sequencing was done on a sample of CD4+ T cells sorted from blood. The origin of the receptors is a woman under 30 in good health.

The J gene is TRBJ2-1, the V gene TRBV5-1, with TRBD2 matching over 7 bases. This CDR3 is 14 amino acids long. V was clipped by 7 bases and J by 0 bases; unmatched bases: 4. Germline values: CDR1 SGHRS, CDR2 YFSETQ. CDR3 nucleotides: TGCGCCAGCCGTACTAGCGCCTCCTACAATGAGCAGTTCTTC. Translation: CASRTSASYNEQFF. The entire variable domain, with the rest obtained from reference TRBV5-1 and TRBJ2-1, is as follows: KAGVTQTPRYLIKTRGQQVTLSCSPISGHRSVSWYQQTPGQGLQFLFEYFSETQRNKGNFPGRFSGRQFSNSRSEMNVSTLELGDSALYLCASRTSASYNEQFFGPGTRLTVL.

The CDR3, as DNA: TGTGCCAGCGCGAGCCGGGACAGGGGAACTAAATTGGTCAAAAACATTCAGTACTTC. Translating gives CASASRDRGTKLVKNIQYF. The chain couples TRBV6-1 to TRBJ2-4; TRBD1 matches at 10 bases. V shed 8 bases and J 3 bases; nucleotides not matched to a gene: 19. Germline CDR1 and CDR2: MNHNS and SASEGT. There are 19 residues in the CDR3.

The chain combines TRBV28 with TRBJ2-2; 11 bases are shared with TRBD2. The J segment lost 3 bases and the V segment lost 6 bases, leaving 6 bases of the junction unmatched. The germline CDR1 and CDR2 sequences are MDHEN and SYDVKM. The CDR3 length is 16 residues. CDR3 nucleotides: TGTGCCAGCAGCCACTTAGCGGGGGGGGACACCGGGGAGCTGTTTTTT. It translates to CASSHLAGGDTGELFF.

The chain combines TRBV11-3 with TRBJ2-4; TRBD2 is a possible D gene (7 bases). Germline-derived CDR1 and CDR2 are SGHNT and YENEEA. Between the trimmed V and J ends, which lost 10 bases and 7 bases, there was a span of 17 bases. The CDR3 is 13 amino acids. CDR3 bases: TGTGCCATCAAAGGGGGGGATAGTAACATTCAGTACTTC. This codes for CAIKGGDSNIQYF.

This clonotype was recorded a few times. CDR3 loop: CASSLNTGLSYEQYV. CDR3 nucleotides: TGTGCCAGCAGCTTGAATACAGGCCTCTCCTACGAGCAGTACGTC. J is TRBJ2-7 and V is TRBV5-5, with D perhaps TRBD1 (5 bases). Germline V gives CDR1 SGHKS, CDR2 YYEKEE (reference sequence). V lost 1 base to trimming and J lost 0 bases, with 11 bases between them. The CDR3 spans 15 residues.

This clonotype has only a few counts. The chain uses TRBV7-9 and TRBJ2-7, with D perhaps assigned TRBD1 or TRBD2 (5 bases each). Trimming took off 2 bases at V and 0 bases at J, with 14 bases between the two ends. The CDR3 spans 16 residues. The germline CDR1 and CDR2 sequences are SEHNR and FQNEAQ (reference sequence). CDR3 in amino acids: CASSLHSWGSSYEQYF. The CDR3, as DNA: TGTGCCAGCAGCTTACATAGTTGGGGGTCCTCCTACGAGCAGTACTTC.

This clonotype was seen many times. This rearrangement joins TRBV5-6 to TRBJ2-5; unclear D gene. The germline CDR1 and CDR2 sequences are SGHDT and YYEEEE. Trimming took 5 bases from V and 4 from J, leaving 9 bases between them. The CDR3 consists of 12 residues. Here the CDR3 DNA reads TGTGCCAGCAGATCGGGTCCAGAGACCCAGTACTTC. This sequence encodes CASRSGPETQYF.

This clonotype was seen once. The V gene is TRBV11-1, the J gene TRBJ2-2, with TRBD1 as a possible D gene (8 bases). This CDR3 is built from 19 residues. Germline loops: CDR1 SGHAT, CDR2 FQDESV (reference sequence). V was pared by 4 bases and J by 0 bases, with 21 bases between. In DNA form, the CDR3 reads TGTGCCAGCAGCTCGCCTCGGACAGGGAGGGAGTCGAACACCGGGGAGCTGTTTTTT. Translated: CASSSPRTGRESNTGELFF.

This clonotype was observed a handful of times. The V and J genes are TRBV29-1 and TRBJ2-1; D is ambiguous. The germline gives CDR1 SQVTM, CDR2 ANQGSEA. This CDR3 contains 11 residues. V was clipped by 7 bases and J by 0 bases, with 4 bases between them. CDR3 bases: TGCAGCGGGAGCTCCTACAATGAGCAGTTCTTC. This codes for CSGSSYNEQFF.

This clonotype turned up a few times. V gene TRBV20-1 combines with J gene TRBJ2-2, with D maybe TRBD2 (5 bases). The V end lost 6 bases, the J end lost 6 bases, and 11 bases lay between the germline ends. The CDR3 has 12 residues. The germline V gene has CDR1 DFQATT and CDR2 SNEGSKA (reference sequence). CDR3: CSAGAEAGELFF. The CDR3 DNA reads TGCAGTGCGGGAGCCGAGGCCGGGGAGCTGTTTTTT.

This clonotype was counted a few times. The chain links TRBV28 to TRBJ2-1, with 7 bases lining up with TRBD1. CDR1 is MDHEN and CDR2 is SYDVKM in the germline V gene. This CDR3 is 14 amino acids long. V was pared by 10 bases and J by 10 bases, with 16 bases of the junction left unmatched. CDR3 protein: CAIQKPTGTGEQFF. In nucleotides, the CDR3 is TGTGCCATCCAAAAACCGACAGGGACGGGAGAGCAGTTCTTC.

This clonotype was observed at least ten times. V and J are TRBV12-3 or TRBV12-4 and TRBJ1-1; D might be TRBD1 (5 bases). The CDR3 runs 14 residues. The V and J ends lost 3 bases and 0 bases respectively, with 8 bases between them. CDR3 in amino acids: CASSFRGMNTEAFF. Here the CDR3 DNA reads TGTGCCAGCAGTTTTCGGGGGATGAACACTGAAGCTTTCTTT.

This clonotype was found many times. V and J are TRBV29-1 and TRBJ2-3; D is possibly TRBD2 (7 bases). The V and J ends lost 4 bases and 0 bases respectively, with 11 bases between them. CDR1 and CDR2 (germline): SQVTM, ANQGSEA. The CDR3 is made up of 14 amino acids. CDR3 region: CSVAGGPSTDTQYF. CDR3 nucleotides: TGCAGCGTTGCCGGGGGGCCCAGCACAGATACGCAGTATTTT.

This clonotype was seen a few times. This chain uses TRBV12-3 or TRBV12-4 with TRBJ1-2; D unclear. There are 15 residues in the CDR3. The V end lost 7 bases, the J end lost 2 bases, and 17 bases lay between the germline ends. The CDR3 nucleotides read TGTGCCAGCAACCGTCTCTCGAAAGTCAACTATGGCTACACCTTC. It yields the protein CASNRLSKVNYGYTF.

This clonotype was recorded a few times. The rearrangement links TRBV5-1 to TRBJ2-7; no clear D. Trimming stripped 4 bases from V and 0 bases from J, with 5 bases between. CDR3 length equals 12 residues. Germline lookup yields CDR1 SGHRS and CDR2 YFSETQ. CDR3 sequence reads: CASSDGSYEQYF. CDR3 coding DNA: TGCGCCAGCAGCGACGGCTCCTACGAGCAGTACTTC.

This clonotype turned up a few times. The chain couples TRBV5-8 to TRBJ2-6; the D is unclear. CDR3 length: 16 amino acids. Germline V gives CDR1 SGHTS, CDR2 YDEGEE. The ends were cut back, 1 base at V and 1 base at J, with 9 bases in the middle. The CDR3 DNA sequence: TGTGCCAGCAGCTTGAACTCCGCTTCTGGGGCCAACGTCCTGACTTTC. It yields the protein CASSLNSASGANVLTF.